A selection of T cell receptor beta chains follows, all from one sample in a study of graft-versus-host responses after intestinal transplantation. Here immunoSEQ multiplex PCR was the method, and the copy in TCRdb shows in-frame clones only, minus some. The sample consists of over 15,000 clones, more than 25% of them appearing once. Sequenced material: alloreactive CD4+ T cells from a mixed lymphocyte reaction culture, taken before intestinal transplant. These receptors were obtained from a human patient who received an intestinal transplant. The CDR3 runs from the conserved cysteine through the conserved F or W. D genes are given only for firm matches. Where a row states a size, it is once, few, many or the class of an expanded clone; other rows omit it.

j_call,clone_size,v_call,d_call,cdr3_nt,cdr3_aa
TRBJ1-2,few,TRBV28,NA,TGTGCCAGCAGTTCCACAGCCCGGAACTATGGCTACACCTTC,CASSSTARNYGYTF
TRBJ1-5,few,TRBV6-5,NA,TGTGCCAGCAGTTCAGGTCCCAGACGCAATCAGCCCCAGCATTTT,CASSSGPRRNQPQHF
TRBJ1-5,NA,TRBV6-9,NA,TGTGCCAGCGGGGTTGGCAATCAGCCCCAGCATTTT,CASGVGNQPQHF
TRBJ2-7,medium-sized,TRBV4-2,TRBD2,TGTGCCAGCACCCAGGGGCTAGCGGGGGAGCAGTACTTC,CASTQGLAGEQYF
TRBJ1-4,few,TRBV7-3,NA,TGTGCCAGCAGCTTTACACCCTCGACAGTTTTTAATGAAAAACTGTTTTTT,CASSFTPSTVFNEKLFF
TRBJ2-3,NA,TRBV18,NA,TGTGCCAGCTCACCCTCACCCACAGATACGCAGTATTTT,CASSPSPTDTQYF
TRBJ2-1,NA,TRBV5-4,TRBD2,TGTGCCAGCAGCTTATCATCGGGACTAGCGGGAACATACAATGAGCAGTTCTTC,CASSLSSGLAGTYNEQFF
TRBJ1-1,NA,TRBV11-3,NA,TGTGCCAGCAGCTTAGGGGTTGGGACTGAAGCTTTCTTT,CASSLGVGTEAFF
TRBJ2-7,medium-sized,TRBV11-2,TRBD1,TGTGCCAGCAGTAGGGGGCCCCCGGGCTACGAGCAGTACTTC,CASSRGPPGYEQYF
TRBJ2-7,medium-sized,TRBV28,NA,TGTGCCAGCAGTAAGGCTGCGGGGCACTCCTACGAGCAGTACTTC,CASSKAAGHSYEQYF